Included here is one T cell receptor (beta chain) sequence, with context. The PCR had 60 Vbeta and 13 Jbeta primers. The repertoire was sequenced with immunoSEQ multiplex PCR; TCRdb's copy has only in-frame clones and lacks some. The sample carries 65,000 to 90,000 clones, roughly 78% recorded once. The data belong to a study of cytomegalovirus exposure and HLA in healthy donors. Across the whole study: Most genotyped donors, about 81% of 398, had Caucasian-associated genetic ancestry.

With V trimmed by 2 bases and J by 6 bases, 7 bases remained unmatched. CDR3 length: 15 residues. The specimen sequenced was PBMCs. The chain combines TRBV5-3 with TRBJ2-3; 9 bases are a match to TRBD1. TRBV5-3 belongs to the ORF category, with a function that is uncertain. This TCR came from a woman aged 40-49 years in good health and CMV-seropositive. Written as DNA, the CDR3 is TGTGCCAGAAGCTTCCCGGGACAGGGAAGGGATACGCAGTATTTT. Protein sequence: CARSFPGQGRDTQYF.